The T cell receptor beta chain described here comes from a study of control samples from healthy donors and cancer patients. The CDR3 has 15 amino acids. The germline V gene has CDR1 ENHRY and CDR2 SYGVKD. Trimming pared 4 bases from V and 6 bases from J, leaving 18 bases between. Clones were read by immunoSEQ multiplex PCR, and TCRdb kept only the in-frame ones, dropping some. The sample lists about 77,000 clones, 85% to 95% occurring once. Sequencing was done on a sample of blood. This receptor was identified in a woman in her fifties or sixties in good health. J is TRBJ1-2 and V is TRBV10-3; D is unclear. CDR3 residues: CAISVDDEGRNGYTF. In nucleotides, the CDR3 is TGTGCCATCAGTGTCGACGATGAAGGGAGGAATGGCTACACCTTC.